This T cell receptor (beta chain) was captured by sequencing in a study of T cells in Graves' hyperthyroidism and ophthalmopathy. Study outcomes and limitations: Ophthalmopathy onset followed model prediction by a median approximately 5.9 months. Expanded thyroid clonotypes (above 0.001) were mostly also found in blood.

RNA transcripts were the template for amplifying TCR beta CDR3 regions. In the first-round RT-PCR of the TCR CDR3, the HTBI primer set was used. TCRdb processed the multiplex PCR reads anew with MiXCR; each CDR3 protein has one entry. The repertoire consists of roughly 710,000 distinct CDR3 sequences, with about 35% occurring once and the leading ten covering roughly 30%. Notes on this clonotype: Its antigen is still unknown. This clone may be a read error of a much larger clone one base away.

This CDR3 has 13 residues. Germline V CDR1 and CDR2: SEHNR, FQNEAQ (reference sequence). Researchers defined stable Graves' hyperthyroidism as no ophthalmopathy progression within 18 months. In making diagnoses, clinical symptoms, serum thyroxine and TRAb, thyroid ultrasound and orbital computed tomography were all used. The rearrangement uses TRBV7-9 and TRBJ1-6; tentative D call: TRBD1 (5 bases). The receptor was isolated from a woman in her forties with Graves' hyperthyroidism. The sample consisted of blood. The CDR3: CASSQGPGRTIRF. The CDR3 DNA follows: TGCGCCAGCAGCCAAGGTCCGGGACGGACTATACGTTTC.